A single sample is the source of the 10 T cell receptor beta chains below, sequenced in a study of PD-L1 blockade in urothelial cancer. Profiled with immunoSEQ multiplex PCR; TCRdb holds only in-frame clones, not every one. The sample gives 15,000 to 20,000 clones, around 87% of which show up once; 5.9% is in the top ten. Sequencing used PBMCs, obtained around atezolizumab (anti-PD-L1) treatment. The receptors shown here come from a man between 45 and 60 years old with urothelial cancer.

The V and J genes are TRBV5-6 and TRBJ1-4, with TRBD1 identical over 7 bases. CDR3 size: 13 residues. Germline trimming cut 5 bases from V and 5 bases from J; bases unmatched to any gene: 3. Per the germline V gene, CDR1 is SGHDT and CDR2 is YYEEEE. CDR3 bases: TGTGCCAGCAGGGGACAGATAAATGAAAAACTGTTTTTT. It yields the protein CASRGQINEKLFF.

The chain employs TRBV5-6 and TRBJ1-4; possible D gene TRBD1, 6 bases. The CDR3 is 14 residues long. Germline V gene sequence: CDR1 SGHDT, CDR2 YYEEEE. V lost 4 bases and J 8 bases, leaving 15 bases between the germline ends. CDR3 nucleotide sequence: TGTGCCAGCAGCAAACAGGGTGTTAAGGAAAAACTGTTTTTT. Amino acid sequence: CASSKQGVKEKLFF.

This sequence joins TRBV18 and TRBJ1-3; no definite D call. The CDR3 spans 15 residues. Looked up from germline, CDR1 is KGHSH and CDR2 is LQKENI. V was shortened by 2 bases and J by 0 bases, with 8 bases between the two germline ends. As DNA, the CDR3 is TGTGCCAGCTCACCAACGGGTCGCTCTGGAAACACCATATATTTT. As protein: CASSPTGRSGNTIYF.

V and J are TRBV11-2 and TRBJ2-7; D call uncertain. V lost 5 bases, J lost 5 bases, and 10 bases lay in between. CDR3 length equals 12 residues. The V gene's germline CDR1 is SGHAT and CDR2 FQNNGV. CDR3 DNA: TGTGCCAGCAGCCCCTACTCTGACGAGCAGTACTTC. Protein: CASSPYSDEQYF. The entire variable domain, with the rest obtained from reference TRBV11-2 and TRBJ2-7, is as follows: EAGVAQSPRYKIIEKRQSVAFWCNPISGHATLYWYQQILGQGPKLLIQFQNNGVVDDSQLPKDRFSAERLKGVDSTLKIQPAKLEDSAVYLCASSPYSDEQYFGPGTRLTVT.

The table lists this clone with a few counts. This chain links TRBV6-6 with TRBJ2-7, with 7 nucleotides matching TRBD1. Germline lookup yields CDR1 MNHNY and CDR2 SVGAGI (reference sequence). V lost 6 bases and J lost 2; bases outside the gene matches: 4. The CDR3 has 13 residues. The CDR3 protein is CASSSGGPYEQYF. DNA for the CDR3: TGTGCCAGCAGCTCAGGGGGTCCCTACGAGCAGTACTTC.

V usage is TRBV6-1 and J usage is TRBJ1-6; TRBD1 matches 7 bases. With V trimmed by 8 bases and J by 7 bases, 8 bases remained unmatched. Germline CDR1 is MNHNS and CDR2 is SASEGT. The CDR3 is made up of 14 amino acids. In DNA, the CDR3 is TGTGCCAGCTCTCCACAGGGGCCAAATTCACCCCTCCACTTT. The encoded protein is CASSPQGPNSPLHF.

The chain carries TRBV29-1 and TRBJ2-7; D is perhaps TRBD1 (6 bases). From germline, CDR1 is SQVTM and CDR2 ANQGSEA. V lost 4 bases and J 4 bases, leaving 14 bases between the germline ends. CDR3 length: 13 amino acids. The chain's CDR3 is CSVGRGTGYEQYF. The DNA for the CDR3 is TGCAGCGTTGGACGGGGTACAGGGTACGAGCAGTACTTC.

The chain couples TRBV15 to TRBJ1-1; 7 nucleotides agree with TRBD1. The CDR3 loop spans 16 amino acids. Germline CDR1 LNHNV, CDR2 YYDKDF (reference sequence). The V gene end was trimmed by 6 bases and the J gene end by 0 bases; junction bases not matched to a gene: 10. The CDR3 reads CATRKTGWEMNTEAFF. In nucleotides, the CDR3 is TGTGCCACCAGGAAGACAGGGTGGGAGATGAACACTGAAGCTTTCTTT.

The CDR3 loop reads CASSLLRTGNNGYTF. Written as DNA, the CDR3 is TGTGCCAGCAGTTTGCTAAGGACAGGGAATAATGGCTACACCTTC. This chain uses TRBV6-6 with TRBJ1-2; 8 bases are a match to TRBD1. The CDR3 spans 15 residues. V trimming: 4 bases; J trimming: 6 bases; junction bases outside the gene matches: 10. Germline CDR1 and CDR2: MNHNY and SVGAGI (reference sequence).

The chain links TRBV11-2 to TRBJ1-4, with a weak D call TRBD1 (6 bases). V was pared by 4 bases and J by 2 bases, with 8 bases between. Germline lookup yields CDR1 SGHAT and CDR2 FQNNGV. The CDR3 runs 14 residues. For the CDR3, the DNA is TGTGCCAGCAGCTCCACAGGGACTAATGAAAAACTGTTTTTT. It encodes CASSSTGTNEKLFF.